One sample yielded the 10 T cell receptor beta chains listed below, sequenced in a study of blood T cell repertoires in COVID-19. Data came from immunoSEQ multiplex PCR; TCRdb stores just in-frame clones and leaves some out. The top ten hold about 4% of the sample, which has some 300,000 clones, 90% to 95% seen once. Sequenced input: PBMCs or T cells enriched from blood (not recorded which). The origin of the receptors is a woman in her 30s who had been exposed to COVID-19.

The gene calls are TRBV24-1 and TRBJ2-2, with TRBD2 matching 7 bases. Germline CDR1 and CDR2: KGHDR and SFDVKD. V shed 8 bases and J 5 bases; nucleotides not matched to a gene: 4. CDR3 length: 13 residues. CDR3 region: CATKRGETGELFF. The CDR3 DNA sequence: TGTGCCACCAAGCGGGGTGAAACCGGGGAGCTGTTTTTT.

The chain employs TRBV19 and TRBJ1-5, with 8 bases identical to TRBD1. V was pared by 5 bases and J by 0 bases, with 6 bases of the junction left unmatched. This CDR3 is built from 16 residues. The germline V gene has CDR1 LNHDA and CDR2 SQIVND (reference sequence). The CDR3 DNA reads as TGTGCCAGTAGTGCCAGGGGGCGGTTTAGCAATCAGCCCCAGCATTTT. Translating gives CASSARGRFSNQPQHF. Full variable domain (missing parts from reference TRBV19 and TRBJ1-5): DGGITQSPKYLFRKEGQNVTLSCEQNLNHDAMYWYRQDPGQGLRLIYYSQIVNDFQKGDIAEGYSVSREKKESFPLTVTSAQKNPTAFYLCASSARGRFSNQPQHFGDGTRLSIL.

The chain couples TRBV4-1 to TRBJ2-7; 10 bases match TRBD1. With 0 bases clipped from V and 6 bases from J, the junction kept 5 bases outside the gene matches. Germline lookup yields CDR1 MGHRA and CDR2 YSYEKL. The CDR3 runs to 15 residues. The CDR3 region has the DNA TGCGCCAGCAGCCAAGACGGGACAGGGGTAGGCGAGCAGTACTTC. Protein sequence: CASSQDGTGVGEQYF.

The chain combines TRBV6-5 with TRBJ1-1; tentative D call: TRBD1 (6 bases). The germline gives CDR1 MNHEY, CDR2 SVGAGI. V dropped 5 bases and J dropped 1 base, with 14 bases sitting between them. The CDR3 length is 15 residues. The CDR3 protein is CASSTTTGKNTEAFF. The CDR3 DNA reads as TGTGCCAGCAGTACGACTACAGGGAAGAACACTGAAGCTTTCTTT.

The chain has TRBV30 and TRBJ1-1; D call uncertain. Trimming cost V 4 bases and J 5 bases, with 11 bases left between them. The CDR3 loop spans 12 amino acids. Germline V gene data show CDR1 as GTSNPN and CDR2 as SVGIG (reference sequence). The chain's CDR3 is CAWKRGLTEAFF. For the CDR3, the DNA is TGTGCCTGGAAGAGAGGGCTTACTGAAGCTTTCTTT.

This chain uses TRBV5-6 with TRBJ2-2, with D maybe TRBD1 (5 bases). Trimming removed 0 bases at V and 6 bases at J, with 12 bases between. The CDR3 has 15 residues. Germline V gene sequence: CDR1 SGHDT, CDR2 YYEEEE. CDR3 nucleotide sequence: TGTGCCAGCAGCTTGGCGGCAGGGCCCCCCGGGGAGCTGTTTTTT. This translates into CASSLAAGPPGELFF.

The J gene is TRBJ2-4, the V gene TRBV7-9; 8 nucleotides agree with TRBD1. CDR3 length: 16 amino acids. V lost 6 bases and J lost 0; bases outside the gene matches: 7. CDR1 is SEHNR, CDR2 FQNEAQ, per germline (reference sequence). The CDR3 loop is CASSSDRELAKNIQYF. CDR3 bases: TGTGCCAGCAGTTCGGACAGGGAGCTAGCCAAAAACATTCAGTACTTC. The entire variable domain, with the rest obtained from reference TRBV7-9 and TRBJ2-4, is as follows: DTGVSQNPRHKITKRGQNVTFRCDPISEHNRLYWYRQTLGQGPEFLTYFQNEAQLEKSRLLSDRFSAERPKGSFSTLEIQRTEQGDSAMYLCASSSDRELAKNIQYFGAGTRLSVL.

The V gene is TRBV7-6, the J gene TRBJ2-7, with TRBD1 as a possible D gene (6 bases). V was shortened by 0 bases and J by 6 bases, with 15 bases between the two germline ends. This CDR3 has 15 amino acids. CDR1 and CDR2 (germline): SGHVS, FNYEAQ. CDR3 region: CASSLASSRGLEQYF. CDR3 sequence (DNA): TGTGCCAGCAGCTTAGCGAGCAGCAGGGGCCTCGAGCAGTACTTC. Full variable domain (missing parts from reference TRBV7-6 and TRBJ2-7): GAGVSQSPRYKVTKRGQDVALRCDPISGHVSLYWYRQALGQGPEFLTYFNYEAQQDKSGLPNDRFSAERPEGSISTLTIQRTEQRDSAMYRCASSLASSRGLEQYFGPGTRLTVT.

The genes are TRBV7-9 and TRBJ1-2, with 7 bases aligning to TRBD1. CDR3 length: 15 residues. V lost 5 bases and J lost 3; bases outside the gene matches: 9. CDR1 and CDR2 from the germline V gene are SEHNR and FQNEAQ (reference sequence). Here the CDR3 DNA reads TGTGCCAGCAGCGGCCCGACAGGGTTGGACTATGGCTACACCTTC. Translation gives CASSGPTGLDYGYTF.

V usage is TRBV3-1 (or the pseudogene TRBV3-2) and J usage is TRBJ1-1, with D maybe TRBD1 (6 bases). Germline CDR1 and CDR2: LGHDT and YNNKEL (reference sequence). V lost 1 base and J 0 bases, leaving 9 bases between the germline ends. The CDR3 totals 15 residues. The CDR3 region has the DNA TGTGCCAGCAGCCAAGGTGACAGGTTGAACACTGAAGCTTTCTTT. It yields the protein CASSQGDRLNTEAFF.